The 10 T cell receptor beta chains below come from one sample, sequenced in a study of T cell clonality in common variable immunodeficiency. The method was immunoSEQ multiplex PCR; TCRdb's version includes in-frame clones alone and lacks a portion of them. The table records about 35,000 clones without singletons, the ten largest covering around 9.5%. The specimen sequenced was peripheral blood mononuclear cells. These receptors were collected from a person aged 18 to 75 in good health.

Many counts were recorded for this clone. The read is 3 residues too short to cover the CDR3 end, so that end is filled in from the germline J gene. The chain couples TRBV7-8 to TRBJ1-1; tentatively, D is TRBD1 (5 bases). Trimming shortened V by 5 bases and J by 2 bases, and 15 bases separated the two germline ends. The CDR3 totals 15 residues. Germline V CDR1 and CDR2: SGHVS, FQNEAQ. Incomplete CDR3 DNA: TGTGCCAGCAGCCACGGCGACAGAACTAACACTGAA. Its translation is CASSHGDRTNTE. The CDR3 as a whole reads CASSHGDRTNTEAFF.

Many counts were recorded for this clone. The read ends 3 residues shy of where the CDR3 ends; the end is completed using the germline J gene. The rearrangement joins TRBV20-1 to TRBJ1-6, with D uncertain. Germline lookup yields CDR1 DFQATT and CDR2 SNEGSKA (reference sequence). V dropped 4 bases and J dropped 2 bases, with 3 bases sitting between them. The CDR3 loop spans 12 amino acids. The DNA read from the CDR3 is TGCAGTGCTACCGCCTATAATTCACCC. It specifies CSATAYNSP. The complete CDR3 protein is CSATAYNSPLHF.

This clone came up many times. The DNA ends 3 residues before the CDR3 does, and the rest of the CDR3 is filled in from the germline J gene. The V call is TRBV5-1, the J call TRBJ1-1, with TRBD1 as a possible D gene (6 bases). Germline V lookup: CDR1 SGHRS, CDR2 YFSETQ. The length of the CDR3 is 13 residues. V lost 3 bases to trimming and J lost 1 base, with 7 bases between them. The part of the CDR3 DNA that was read is TGCGCCAGCAGCTCAGGGGAGAACACTGAA. Amino acid sequence: CASSSGENTE. The whole CDR3 sequence is CASSSGENTEAFF.

This clone was counted at least ten times. CDR3 sequence reads: CASSLEVQGPTDTQYF. The sequenced part of the CDR3 DNA is TGCGCCAGCAGCTTGGAGGTACAGGGGCCCACAGATACG. V gene TRBV5-1 combines with J gene TRBJ2-3; 7 bases line up with TRBD1. The read comes to an end 3 residues before the CDR3 does, leaving the germline J gene to fill in the end. V shed 0 bases, J shed 2 bases, and the junction held 6 bases outside the gene matches. In germline, CDR1 is SGHRS, CDR2 YFSETQ. The CDR3 is 16 residues long.

Within the sample, this clone is medium-sized. The observed sequence ends 3 residues before the CDR3 terminus, with the missing tail filled in from the germline J gene. This sequence joins TRBV30 and TRBJ2-2, with a possible D match to TRBD1 (5 bases). The germline V gene has CDR1 GTSNPN and CDR2 SVGIG (reference sequence). V lost 3 bases and J lost 4, with 15 bases in between. The CDR3 sequence is 15 residues long. The CDR3 sequence is CAWRLQGVGTGELFF. The part of the CDR3 DNA that was read is TGTGCCTGGAGACTTCAGGGCGTAGGCACCGGGGAG.

Many counts were recorded for this clone. The DNA ends 3 residues before the CDR3 does, and the rest of the CDR3 is filled in from the germline J gene. The chain couples TRBV19 to TRBJ2-3, with 9 positions matching TRBD2. Germline V gene lookup returns CDR1 LNHDA and CDR2 SQIVND (reference sequence). The CDR3 consists of 16 residues. Trimming removed 0 bases from V and 6 bases from J; junction bases left unmatched: 7. Incomplete CDR3 DNA: TGTGCCAGTAGTATAGATATCGCGGGGGGGAGGGATACG. Its protein product is CASSIDIAGGRDT. The entire CDR3 is CASSIDIAGGRDTQYF.

This clone has just a few counts. Here the CDR3 reads CAWNAGTGVNNSPLFF. The CDR3 DNA, read in part, is TGTGCCTGGAACGCCGGGACAGGGGTTAATAATTCACCA. V usage is TRBV30 and J usage is TRBJ1-4, with 10 bases aligning to TRBD1. The DNA ends 3 residues before the CDR3 does, and the rest of the CDR3 is filled in from the germline J gene. Germline V gene sequence: CDR1 GTSNPN, CDR2 SVGIG (reference sequence). The CDR3 has 16 residues.

In this sample, this clone turned up a few times. The read ends 3 residues shy of where the CDR3 ends; the end is completed using the germline J gene. The chain combines TRBV6-2 or TRBV6-3 with TRBJ1-5; possible D gene TRBD1, 5 bases. Germline V gives CDR1 MNHEY, CDR2 SVGEGT. V was cut by 6 bases and J by 6 bases, with 18 bases left in between. The CDR3 runs 15 residues. The CDR3 loop is CASRKAGVQSQPQHF. CDR3 DNA (partial): TGTGCCAGCAGAAAAGCGGGGGTTCAGAGTCAGCCC.

In its sample, this clone was seen many times. With the read ending 3 residues before the CDR3 end, the germline J gene is used to fill in that end. V and J are TRBV27 and TRBJ2-7; D unclear. The CDR3 runs 15 residues. V was cut by 4 bases and J by 4 bases, with 17 bases left in between. Germline CDR1 and CDR2: MNHEY and SMNVEV (reference sequence). The sequenced CDR3 bases are TGTGCCAGCAGTTCCCTCGAGGCAGGCATTTACGAG. It encodes CASSSLEAGIYE. The entire CDR3 protein is CASSSLEAGIYEQYF.

This clone showed up many times. With the read ending 3 residues before the CDR3 end, the germline J gene is used to fill in that end. The V and J genes are TRBV7-9 and TRBJ2-1, with D tentatively TRBD1 (5 bases). The CDR3 consists of 14 residues. CDR1 is SEHNR, CDR2 FQNEAQ, per germline (reference sequence). Trimming took 1 base from V and 6 from J, leaving 10 bases between them. The covered CDR3 bases are TGTGCCAGCAGCTTAGACAGGCAAAGCAATGAG. Its translation is CASSLDRQSNE. The entire CDR3 protein is CASSLDRQSNEQFF.